This T cell receptor (beta chain) derives from a study of T cells in Graves' hyperthyroidism and ophthalmopathy. Amplification of TCR beta CDR3 regions used RNA as the template. With the HTBI primer set, the TCR CDR3 went through a first round of RT-PCR. One entry per CDR3 protein, called by TCRdb with MiXCR from the multiplex PCR reads. Of a few hundred thousand distinct CDR3 sequences listed, roughly a sixth are singletons. Active moderate-to-severe ophthalmopathy, Clinical Activity Score at least 3, NOSPECS at least 4, under 3 months' duration. Losses at the gene ends were 2 bases for V and 4 bases for J; bases not matched to a gene: 3. The germline V gene encodes CDR1 LGHNA and CDR2 YNFKEQ. The length of the CDR3 is 16 residues.

The J gene is TRBJ2-1, the V gene TRBV4-2; 12 nucleotides agree with TRBD2. Material: blood. The source of this sequence is a woman between 18 and 29 years old with Graves' ophthalmopathy. For the CDR3, the DNA is TGTGCCAGCAGCCAATCCGGGACTAGCGGGTACAATGAGCAGTTCTTC. Amino acids: CASSQSGTSGYNEQFF.